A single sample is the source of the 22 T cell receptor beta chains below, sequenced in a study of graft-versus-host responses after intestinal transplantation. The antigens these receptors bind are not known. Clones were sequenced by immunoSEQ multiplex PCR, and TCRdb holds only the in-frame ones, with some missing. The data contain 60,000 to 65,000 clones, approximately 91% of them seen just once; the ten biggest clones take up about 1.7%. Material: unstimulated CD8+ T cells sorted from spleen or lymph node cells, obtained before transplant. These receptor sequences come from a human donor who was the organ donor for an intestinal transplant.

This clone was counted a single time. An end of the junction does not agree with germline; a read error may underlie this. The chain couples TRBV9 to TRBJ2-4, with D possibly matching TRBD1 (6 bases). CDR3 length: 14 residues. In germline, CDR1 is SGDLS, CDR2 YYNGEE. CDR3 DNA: TGTGCCAGCTCAGGGGAAGGAGCCCAAAACATTCAGTACTTC. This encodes CASSGEGAQNIQYF.

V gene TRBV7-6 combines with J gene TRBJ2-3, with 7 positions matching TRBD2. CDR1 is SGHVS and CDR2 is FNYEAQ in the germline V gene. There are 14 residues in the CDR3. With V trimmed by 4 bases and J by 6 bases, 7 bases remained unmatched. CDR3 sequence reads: CASSSSGMIDTQYF. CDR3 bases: TGTGCCAGCAGCTCAAGCGGGATGATCGATACGCAGTATTTT.

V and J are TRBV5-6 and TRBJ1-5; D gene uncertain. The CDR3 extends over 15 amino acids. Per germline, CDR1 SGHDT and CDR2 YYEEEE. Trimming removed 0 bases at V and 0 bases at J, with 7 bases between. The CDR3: CASSLERYSNQPQHF. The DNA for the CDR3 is TGTGCCAGCAGCTTGGAGCGATATAGCAATCAGCCCCAGCATTTT.

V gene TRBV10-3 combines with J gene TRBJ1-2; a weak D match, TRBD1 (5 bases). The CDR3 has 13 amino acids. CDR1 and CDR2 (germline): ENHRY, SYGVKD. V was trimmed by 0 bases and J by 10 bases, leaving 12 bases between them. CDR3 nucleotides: TGTGCCATCAGTGAGTCTGCAGGGAACTACTACACCTTC. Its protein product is CAISESAGNYYTF.

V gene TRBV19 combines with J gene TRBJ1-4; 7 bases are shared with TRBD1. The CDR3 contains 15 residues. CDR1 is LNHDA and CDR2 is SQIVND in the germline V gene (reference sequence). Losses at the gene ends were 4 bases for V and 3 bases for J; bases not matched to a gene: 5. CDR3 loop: CASSSRDSSNEKLFF. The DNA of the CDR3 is TGTGCCAGTAGTAGTCGGGACAGTTCTAATGAAAAACTGTTTTTT.

The CDR3 DNA follows: TGTGCCAGCAGTGAGGCAGGGTACCAAGAGACCCAGTACTTC. Its translation is CASSEAGYQETQYF. The chain carries TRBV2 and TRBJ2-5; D perhaps matches TRBD1 (5 bases). V lost 3 bases and J lost 0, with 8 bases in between. This CDR3 is built from 14 residues. Germline lookup yields CDR1 SNHLY and CDR2 FYNNEI.

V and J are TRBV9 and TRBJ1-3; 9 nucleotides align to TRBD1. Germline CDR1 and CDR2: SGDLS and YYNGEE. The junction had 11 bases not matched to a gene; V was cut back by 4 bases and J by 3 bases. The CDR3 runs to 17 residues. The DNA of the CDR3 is TGTGCCAGCAGCCCACTGCCGGGACAGGGAGTTGGAAACACCATATATTTT. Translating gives CASSPLPGQGVGNTIYF. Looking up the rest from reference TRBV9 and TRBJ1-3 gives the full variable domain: DSGVTQTPKHLITATGQRVTLRCSPRSGDLSVYWYQQSLDQGLQFLIQYYNGEERAKGNILERFSAQQFPDLHSELNLSSLELGDSALYFCASSPLPGQGVGNTIYFGEGSWLTVV.

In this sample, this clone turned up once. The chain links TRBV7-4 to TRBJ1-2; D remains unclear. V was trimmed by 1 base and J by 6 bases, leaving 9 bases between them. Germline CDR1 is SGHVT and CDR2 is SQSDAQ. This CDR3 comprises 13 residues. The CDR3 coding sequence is TGTGCCAGCAGCTTAGTCGGGAGGCATGGCTACACCTTC. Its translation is CASSLVGRHGYTF.

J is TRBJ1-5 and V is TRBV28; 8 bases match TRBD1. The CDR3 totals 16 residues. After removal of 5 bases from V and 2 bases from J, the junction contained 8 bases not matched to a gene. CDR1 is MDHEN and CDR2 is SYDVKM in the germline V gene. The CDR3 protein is CASSPGTGWGNQPQHF. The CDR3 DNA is TGTGCCAGCAGTCCCGGGACAGGCTGGGGCAATCAGCCCCAGCATTTT. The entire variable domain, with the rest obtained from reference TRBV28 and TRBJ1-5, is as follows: DVKVTQSSRYLVKRTGEKVFLECVQDMDHENMFWYRQDPGLGLRLIYFSYDVKMKEKGDIPEGYSVSREKKERFSLILESASTNQTSMYLCASSPGTGWGNQPQHFGDGTRLSIL.

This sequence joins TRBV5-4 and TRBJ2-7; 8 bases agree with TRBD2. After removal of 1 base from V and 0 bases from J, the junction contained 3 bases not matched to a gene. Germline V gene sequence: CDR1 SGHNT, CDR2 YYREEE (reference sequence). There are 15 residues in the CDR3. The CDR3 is CASSLSSGSSYEQYF. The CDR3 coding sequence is TGTGCCAGCAGCTTGTCCAGCGGGAGCTCCTACGAGCAGTACTTC.

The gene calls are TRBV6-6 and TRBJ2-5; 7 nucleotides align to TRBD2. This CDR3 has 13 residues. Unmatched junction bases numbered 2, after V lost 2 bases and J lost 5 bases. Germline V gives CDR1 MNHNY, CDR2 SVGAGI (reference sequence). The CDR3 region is CASSYGRGETQYF. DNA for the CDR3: TGTGCCAGCAGTTACGGGAGGGGTGAGACCCAGTACTTC.

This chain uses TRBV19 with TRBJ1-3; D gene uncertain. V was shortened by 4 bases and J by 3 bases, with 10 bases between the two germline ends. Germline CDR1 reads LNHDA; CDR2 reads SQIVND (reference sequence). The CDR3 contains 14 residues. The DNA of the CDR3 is TGTGCCAGTAGTAAGTGGTCCAGTGGAAACACCATATATTTT. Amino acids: CASSKWSSGNTIYF.

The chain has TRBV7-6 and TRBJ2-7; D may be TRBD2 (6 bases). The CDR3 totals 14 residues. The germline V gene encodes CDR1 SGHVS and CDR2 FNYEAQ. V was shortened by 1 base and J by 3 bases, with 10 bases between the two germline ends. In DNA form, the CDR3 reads TGTGCCAGCAGCTTAGGACCCGGGGGCTACGAGCAGTACTTC. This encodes CASSLGPGGYEQYF. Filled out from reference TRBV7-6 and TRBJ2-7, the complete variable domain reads GAGVSQSPRYKVTKRGQDVALRCDPISGHVSLYWYRQALGQGPEFLTYFNYEAQQDKSGLPNDRFSAERPEGSISTLTIQRTEQRDSAMYRCASSLGPGGYEQYFGPGTRLTVT.

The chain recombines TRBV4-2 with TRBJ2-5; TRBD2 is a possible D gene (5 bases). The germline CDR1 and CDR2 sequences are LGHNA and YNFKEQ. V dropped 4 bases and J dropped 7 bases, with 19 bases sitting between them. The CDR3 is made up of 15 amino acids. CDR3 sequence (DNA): TGTGCCAGCAGCCGACAAATCGGGGAGAGGAGGACCCAGTACTTC. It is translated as CASSRQIGERRTQYF.

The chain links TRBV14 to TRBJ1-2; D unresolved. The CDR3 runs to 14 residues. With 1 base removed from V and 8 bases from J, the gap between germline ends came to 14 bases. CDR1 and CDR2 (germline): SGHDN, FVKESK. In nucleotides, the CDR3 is TGTGCCAGCAGCCAAGTATCAGGCGGGCGCGGCTACACCTTC. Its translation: CASSQVSGGRGYTF. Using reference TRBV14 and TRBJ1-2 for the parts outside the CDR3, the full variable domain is EAGVTQFPSHSVIEKGQTVTLRCDPISGHDNLYWYRRVMGKEIKFLLHFVKESKQDESGMPNNRFLAERTGGTYSTLKVQPAELEDSGVYFCASSQVSGGRGYTFGSGTRLTVV.

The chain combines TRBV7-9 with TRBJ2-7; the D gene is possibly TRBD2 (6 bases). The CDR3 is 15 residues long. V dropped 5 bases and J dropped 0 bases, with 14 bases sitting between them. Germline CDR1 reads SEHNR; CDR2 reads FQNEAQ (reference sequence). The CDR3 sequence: CASSDWGVSSYEQYF. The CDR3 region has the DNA TGTGCCAGCAGCGATTGGGGGGTTAGCTCCTACGAGCAGTACTTC.

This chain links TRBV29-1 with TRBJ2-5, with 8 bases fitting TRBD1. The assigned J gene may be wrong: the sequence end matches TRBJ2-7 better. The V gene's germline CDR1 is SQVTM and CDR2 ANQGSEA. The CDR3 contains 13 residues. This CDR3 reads CSVAGQVSYEQYF. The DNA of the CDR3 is TGCAGCGTTGCGGGACAGGTTTCCTACGAGCAGTACTTC.

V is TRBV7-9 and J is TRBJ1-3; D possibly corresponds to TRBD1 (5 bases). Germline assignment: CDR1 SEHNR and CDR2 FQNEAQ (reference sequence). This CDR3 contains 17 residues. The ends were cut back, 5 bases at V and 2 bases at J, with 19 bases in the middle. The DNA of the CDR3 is TGTGCCAGCAGCCCCGGGACTCAAACTCGCACTGGAAACACCATATATTTT. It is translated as CASSPGTQTRTGNTIYF.

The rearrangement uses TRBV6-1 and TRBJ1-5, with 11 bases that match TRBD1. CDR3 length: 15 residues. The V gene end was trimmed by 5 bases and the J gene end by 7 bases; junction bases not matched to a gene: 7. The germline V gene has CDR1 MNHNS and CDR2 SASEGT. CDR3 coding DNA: TGTGCCAGCAGTCCCCAGGACAGGGGGCAGCAGCCCCAGCATTTT. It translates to CASSPQDRGQQPQHF.

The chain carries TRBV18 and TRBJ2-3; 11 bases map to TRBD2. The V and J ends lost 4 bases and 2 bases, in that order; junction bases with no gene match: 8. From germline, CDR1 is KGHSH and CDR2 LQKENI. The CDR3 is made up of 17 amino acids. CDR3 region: CASSLTPGLAATDTQYF. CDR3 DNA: TGTGCCAGCTCACTTACTCCGGGACTAGCGGCCACAGATACGCAGTATTTT.

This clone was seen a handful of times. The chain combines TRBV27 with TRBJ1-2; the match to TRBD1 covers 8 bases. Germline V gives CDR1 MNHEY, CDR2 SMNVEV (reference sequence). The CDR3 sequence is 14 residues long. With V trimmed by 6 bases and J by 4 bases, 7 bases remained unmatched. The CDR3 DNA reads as TGTGCCAGCAGGTTGACAGGGGATCGCTATGGCTACACCTTC. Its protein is CASRLTGDRYGYTF.

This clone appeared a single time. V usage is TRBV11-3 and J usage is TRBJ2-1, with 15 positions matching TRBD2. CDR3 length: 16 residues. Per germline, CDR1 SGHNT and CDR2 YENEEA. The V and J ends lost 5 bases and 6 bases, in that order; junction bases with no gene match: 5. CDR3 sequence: CASSPRTSGGVNEQFF. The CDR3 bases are TGTGCCAGCAGCCCTCGGACTAGCGGGGGGGTCAATGAGCAGTTCTTC. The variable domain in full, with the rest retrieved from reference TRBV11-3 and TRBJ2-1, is EAGVVQSPRYKIIEKKQPVAFWCNPISGHNTLYWYLQNLGQGPELLIRYENEEAVDDSQLPKDRFSAERLKGVDSTLKIQPAELGDSAVYLCASSPRTSGGVNEQFFGPGTRLTVL.